Presented here are 32 T cell receptor beta chains from one specimen sequenced in a study of early T cells in non-severe SARS-CoV-2 infection. Each CDR3 protein gets one entry after TCRdb re-called the 5' RACE reads with MiXCR. The sample includes more than 60,000 distinct CDR3 sequences, over 4% of them seen just once. The specimen was whole blood. All receptors come from an adult who was a healthcare worker with PCR-confirmed SARS-CoV-2 infection or an uninfected control (not recorded which).

This clonotype occurred once. It may be a read error: a sequence one base away is much more abundant. The chain links TRBV4-3 to TRBJ1-2; no definite D call. The CDR3 covers 13 residues. Germline V gene data show CDR1 as LGHNA and CDR2 as YSLEER. The CDR3 DNA reads TGCGCCAGCAACCAAGATCCGAACTATGGCTACACCTTC. This codes for CASNQDPNYGYTF.

In this sample, this clonotype turned up many times. V and J are TRBV10-3 and TRBJ2-3, with 11 bases identical to TRBD2. V lost 0 bases and J lost 6; bases outside the gene matches: 2. This CDR3 spans 15 amino acids. CDR1 and CDR2 (germline): ENHRY, SYGVKD. CDR3 DNA sequence: TGTGCCATCAGTGAGTCACTAGCGGGAGTTGATACGCAGTATTTT. The encoded protein is CAISESLAGVDTQYF.

This clonotype was picked up a small number of times. The V gene is TRBV6-5, the J gene TRBJ2-7; D is unclear. This CDR3 is 13 amino acids long. Germline CDR1 reads MNHEY; CDR2 reads SVGAGI. V was cut by 2 bases and J by 1 base, with 6 bases left in between. CDR3 nucleotide sequence: TGTGCCAGCAGTTACGGGATATCCTACGAGCAGTACTTC. Translation gives CASSYGISYEQYF.

This clonotype was counted at least ten times. The chain carries TRBV6-1 and TRBJ1-1; tentative D call: TRBD1 (5 bases). CDR1 MNHNS and CDR2 SASEGT come from the germline V gene. This CDR3 is 14 amino acids long. V lost 6 bases to trimming and J lost 3 bases, with 14 bases between them. The CDR3 sequence is CASRDTNRDTEAFF. The CDR3 DNA sequence: TGTGCCAGCAGGGACACAAACCGGGACACTGAAGCTTTCTTT.

This clonotype has ten or more counts. The rearrangement uses TRBV7-3 and TRBJ2-1; TRBD1 agrees at 8 bases. Germline lookup yields CDR1 SGHTA and CDR2 FQGTGA. J was trimmed by 6 bases and V by 6 bases; bases with no gene match: 4. The CDR3 is 13 amino acids. The CDR3 coding sequence is TGTGCCAGCAGACCCACAGGGGGCAATGAGCAGTTCTTC. It codes for CASRPTGGNEQFF.

The chain carries TRBV6-4 and TRBJ2-3, with TRBD2 identical over 10 bases. Trimming at V came to 2 bases and at J to 4 bases, leaving 0 bases not matched to a gene. Per germline, CDR1 MRHNA and CDR2 SNTAGT. The length of the CDR3 is 14 residues. CDR3 loop: CASSDSGGADTQYF. CDR3 in DNA: TGTGCCAGCAGTGACAGCGGGGGGGCAGATACGCAGTATTTT.

This clonotype was recorded at least ten times. This sequence joins TRBV5-4 and TRBJ2-3, with 8 nucleotides matching TRBD1. V gave up 7 bases and J gave up 3 bases; unmatched junction bases: 7. The V gene's germline CDR1 is SGHNT and CDR2 YYREEE (reference sequence). This CDR3 has 14 amino acids. CDR3 region: CASGRDRSTDTQYF. The DNA of the CDR3 is TGTGCCAGCGGCCGGGACAGGAGTACAGATACGCAGTATTTT.

This clonotype showed up many times. V is TRBV10-3 and J is TRBJ2-3; 10 positions match TRBD2. Germline-derived CDR1 and CDR2 are ENHRY and SYGVKD. Germline trimming cut 6 bases from V and 1 base from J; bases unmatched to any gene: 1. The CDR3 has 14 amino acids. CDR3 amino acids: CAISLAGGTDTQYF. The DNA of the CDR3 is TGTGCCATCAGCCTAGCGGGAGGCACAGATACGCAGTATTTT.

In its sample, this clonotype was seen many times. This chain uses TRBV19 with TRBJ2-3, with TRBD2 matching over 11 bases. The germline V gene has CDR1 LNHDA and CDR2 SQIVND (reference sequence). J lost 5 bases, V lost 1 base, and 5 bases had no gene match. The CDR3 extends over 16 amino acids. CDR3 DNA: TGTGCCAGTAGTATAGCGCTAGCGGGAGGACAAGATACGCAGTATTTT. Translation gives CASSIALAGGQDTQYF.

This clonotype was seen ten or more times. This chain's CDR3 is CASSLARSWDTQYF. The DNA for the CDR3 is TGTGCCAGCAGCTTGGCCCGGTCTTGGGATACGCAGTATTTT. The rearrangement links TRBV5-8 to TRBJ2-3; D is undetermined. Trimming left V 0 bases short and J 6 bases short, with 11 bases between. The CDR3 has 14 amino acids. The germline V gene has CDR1 SGHTS and CDR2 YDEGEE.

This clonotype was seen ten or more times. The chain has TRBV5-1 and TRBJ2-3; D possibly corresponds to TRBD2 (5 bases). The germline V gene has CDR1 SGHRS and CDR2 YFSETQ. CDR3 length: 17 amino acids. V was shortened by 3 bases and J by 1 base, with 18 bases between the two germline ends. The DNA of the CDR3 is TGCGCCAGCAGCTACCTAGACCCGACGAGGGGCACAGATACGCAGTATTTT. Translated, it gives CASSYLDPTRGTDTQYF.

This clonotype was seen repeatedly, ten times or more. This chain uses TRBV10-3 with TRBJ1-5, with a tentative D call TRBD1 (6 bases). Trimming removed 8 bases at V and 7 bases at J, with 12 bases between. CDR1 and CDR2 from the germline V gene are ENHRY and SYGVKD. CDR3 length: 12 amino acids. CDR3 in DNA: TGTGCCATCGGGGGGGCGAGCCAGCCCCAGCATTTT. Protein: CAIGGASQPQHF.

This clonotype appeared many times. V and J are TRBV5-5 and TRBJ1-5, with 7 positions matching TRBD1. From germline, CDR1 is SGHKS and CDR2 YYEKEE (reference sequence). After removal of 4 bases from V and 10 bases from J, the junction contained 8 bases not matched to a gene. This CDR3 is 13 amino acids long. The CDR3 protein is CASSPAGTVPQHF. The CDR3 nucleotides read TGTGCCAGCAGCCCGGCCGGGACAGTACCCCAGCATTTT.

Ten or more counts support this clonotype. CDR3 loop: CASSPSGGDGYTF. CDR3 DNA: TGTGCCAGCAGCCCTAGCGGGGGAGATGGCTACACCTTC. The chain recombines TRBV7-9 with TRBJ1-2; possibly TRBD1 for D (5 bases). The germline CDR1 and CDR2 sequences are SEHNR and FQNEAQ (reference sequence). This CDR3 is 13 amino acids long. Trimming removed 5 bases from V and 6 bases from J, with 13 bases in between.

In its sample, this clonotype was seen a few times. The V and J genes are TRBV7-3 and TRBJ2-7, with a weak D call TRBD2 (5 bases). The CDR3 covers 15 residues. The V gene's germline CDR1 is SGHTA and CDR2 FQGTGA. Trimming stripped 4 bases from V and 2 bases from J, with 15 bases between. The CDR3 here is CASSCAVERPYEQYF. In DNA form, the CDR3 reads TGTGCCAGCAGCTGCGCCGTCGAGCGGCCCTACGAGCAGTACTTC. Drawing the rest from reference TRBV7-3 and TRBJ2-7, the complete variable domain is GAGVSQTPSNKVTEKGKYVELRCDPISGHTALYWYRQSLGQGPEFLIYFQGTGAADDSGLPNDRFFAVRPEGSVSTLKIQRTERGDSAVYLCASSCAVERPYEQYFGPGTRLTVT.

In this sample, this clonotype turned up a few times. V and J are TRBV30 and TRBJ1-2; D might be TRBD1 (5 bases). In germline, CDR1 is GTSNPN, CDR2 SVGIG (reference sequence). The CDR3 runs 12 residues. With 0 bases removed from V and 4 bases from J, the gap between germline ends came to 6 bases. CDR3 bases: TGTGCCTGGAGTGTCGACAGCTATGGCTACACCTTC. Translated, it gives CAWSVDSYGYTF.

The rearrangement joins TRBV13 to TRBJ2-3; D uncertain. This CDR3 comprises 13 residues. The germline V gene has CDR1 PRHDT and CDR2 FYEKMQ (reference sequence). V lost 7 bases and J lost 3, with 11 bases in between. The CDR3 sequence is CASTRLGTDTQYF. In DNA, the CDR3 is TGTGCCAGCACTCGCCTAGGGACAGATACGCAGTATTTT.

This clonotype was detected only a few times. V is TRBV11-1 and J is TRBJ2-5; TRBD1 aligns across 7 bases. Germline V CDR1 and CDR2: SGHAT, FQDESV (reference sequence). The CDR3 runs 17 residues. J lost 3 bases, V lost 4 bases, and 14 bases had no gene match. The CDR3 loop is CASSSGPGTEEKETQYF. DNA for the CDR3: TGTGCCAGCAGCTCAGGGCCCGGGACAGAGGAAAAAGAGACCCAGTACTTC.

This clonotype has a count of ten or more. The chain uses TRBV7-9 and TRBJ2-2, with 15 positions matching TRBD2. Germline CDR1 is SEHNR and CDR2 is FQNEAQ (reference sequence). The CDR3 consists of 18 residues. The V gene end was trimmed by 5 bases and the J gene end by 4 bases; junction bases not matched to a gene: 8. As DNA, the CDR3 is TGTGCCAGCAGCCCGACCCTGGGACTAGCGGGAGGCACCGGGGAGCTGTTTTTT. Protein sequence: CASSPTLGLAGGTGELFF. Complete variable domain (other parts from reference TRBV7-9 and TRBJ2-2): DTGVSQNPRHKITKRGQNVTFRCDPISEHNRLYWYRQTLGQGPEFLTYFQNEAQLEKSRLLSDRFSAERPKGSFSTLEIQRTEQGDSAMYLCASSPTLGLAGGTGELFFGEGSRLTVL.

Only a few counts were recorded for this clonotype. The V call is TRBV12-3 or TRBV12-4, the J call TRBJ1-1; 9 positions match TRBD1. This CDR3 has 13 residues. Trimming removed 3 bases from V and 8 bases from J; junction bases left unmatched: 4. The chain's CDR3 is CASSFSDRGEAFF. CDR3 bases: TGTGCCAGCAGTTTCTCGGACAGGGGCGAAGCTTTCTTT.

At least ten counts were recorded for this clonotype. The rearrangement uses TRBV4-1 and TRBJ2-1; 8 nucleotides line up with TRBD2. CDR3 length: 13 amino acids. The V and J ends lost 5 bases and 5 bases, in that order; junction bases with no gene match: 2. Germline CDR1 reads MGHRA; CDR2 reads YSYEKL. The chain's CDR3 is CASSSGRNNEQFF. The DNA for the CDR3 is TGCGCCAGCAGCAGCGGGAGAAACAATGAGCAGTTCTTC.

This clonotype was picked up a small number of times. Relative to the germline gene, one junction end is altered; a read error may explain this. The gene calls are TRBV18 and TRBJ1-1, with D hard to call. Germline lookup yields CDR1 KGHSH and CDR2 LQKENI. There are 13 residues in the CDR3. In DNA form, the CDR3 reads TGTGCCAGCTCACCACTTCAAAACACTGAAGCTTTTTTT. Its translation: CASSPLQNTEAFF. The complete variable domain, with remaining parts taken from reference TRBV18 and TRBJ1-1, reads NAGVMQNPRHLVRRRGQEARLRCSPMKGHSHVYWYRQLPEEGLKFMVYLQKENIIDESGMPKERFSAEFPKEGPSILRIQQVVRGDSAAYFCASSPLQNTEAFFGQGTRLTVV.

This clonotype has more than one count but fewer than ten. The rearrangement uses TRBV7-6 and TRBJ1-5; tentative D call: TRBD1 (5 bases). Germline lookup yields CDR1 SGHVS and CDR2 FNYEAQ. Trimming pared 0 bases from V and 6 bases from J, leaving 9 bases between. The CDR3 is 14 residues long. The CDR3 here is CASSLATGTQPQHF. CDR3 nucleotide sequence: TGTGCCAGCAGCTTAGCGACGGGGACTCAGCCCCAGCATTTT.

The chain links TRBV24-1 to TRBJ2-3; D uncertain. The CDR3 totals 12 residues. Germline V CDR1 and CDR2: KGHDR, SFDVKD. V was clipped by 7 bases and J by 3 bases, with 7 bases between them. CDR3 nucleotide sequence: TGTGCCACCAGCCCAAATACAGATACGCAGTATTTT. It specifies CATSPNTDTQYF.

This clonotype came up a few times. The chain carries TRBV10-3 and TRBJ2-1; D is uncertain. Deletions cut 3 bases from V and 10 bases from J, with 16 bases between. The CDR3 is 14 residues long. Per the germline V gene, CDR1 is ENHRY and CDR2 is SYGVKD. This CDR3 reads CAISDPIQFKEQFF. DNA for the CDR3: TGTGCCATCAGTGACCCGATCCAGTTTAAAGAGCAGTTCTTC.

This clonotype was detected only a few times. DNA for the CDR3: TGTGCCAGCACAGAGGGCGGAGCCACCGGGGAGCTGTTTTTT. The encoded protein is CASTEGGATGELFF. The chain links TRBV6-5 to TRBJ2-2; a possible D gene is TRBD2 (5 bases). V was cut by 7 bases and J by 4 bases, with 13 bases left in between. The CDR3 is 14 amino acids. In germline, CDR1 is MNHEY, CDR2 SVGAGI.

Worth noting for this clonotype: The junction shows a germline mismatch at one end, possibly a read error. The chain uses TRBV20-1 and TRBJ1-4; TRBD1 might be the D (6 bases). Germline V gene data show CDR1 as DFQATT and CDR2 as SNEGSKA (reference sequence). The CDR3 contains 15 residues. CDR3 bases: TGCAGTGCCAGAGGCGGGGGCGCAACTAATGAAAAACTGTTTTTT. It codes for CSARGGGATNEKLFF.

This clonotype was detected many times. The chain employs TRBV29-1 and TRBJ2-7; possible D gene TRBD1, 6 bases. V lost 1 base to trimming and J lost 2 bases, with 9 bases between them. The V gene's germline CDR1 is SQVTM and CDR2 ANQGSEA. The CDR3 is 13 amino acids. The CDR3 sequence: CSVEGQGTYEQYF. Here the CDR3 DNA reads TGCAGCGTTGAAGGGCAGGGGACCTACGAGCAGTACTTC.

This clonotype is large by share. The CDR3 protein is CASSPGTGTPREQFF. The CDR3 coding sequence is TGTGCCAGCAGTCCTGGGACAGGGACTCCCCGGGAGCAGTTCTTC. The V call is TRBV11-2, the J call TRBJ2-1, with 9 bases matching TRBD1. This CDR3 contains 15 residues. Germline loops: CDR1 SGHAT, CDR2 FQNNGV. Trimming cost V 6 bases and J 10 bases; bases outside gene matches: 13.

In this sample, this clonotype turned up many times. The CDR3 here is CATGTASTDTQYF. In nucleotides, the CDR3 is TGTGCCACCGGGACAGCTAGCACAGATACGCAGTATTTT. The V gene is TRBV19, the J gene TRBJ2-3, with 7 bases matching TRBD1. The V segment lost 10 bases and the J segment 0 bases; nucleotides outside the gene matches: 4. This CDR3 has 13 residues. Germline V gene data show CDR1 as LNHDA and CDR2 as SQIVND (reference sequence).

This clonotype was recorded at least ten times. The genes are TRBV19 and TRBJ2-1; 12 nucleotides match TRBD2. Germline CDR1 is LNHDA and CDR2 is SQIVND (reference sequence). Trimming took 6 bases from V and 5 from J; bases not matched to a gene: 17. The CDR3 is made up of 19 amino acids. The CDR3 loop is CASSRKMGLAGGRHNEQFF. The CDR3, as DNA: TGTGCCAGTAGCCGAAAGATGGGACTAGCGGGTGGGAGGCACAATGAGCAGTTCTTC.

This clonotype was recorded many times. The chain employs TRBV6-5 and TRBJ2-2; TRBD2 agrees at 8 bases. CDR3 length: 16 residues. Per the germline V gene, CDR1 is MNHEY and CDR2 is SVGAGI. Germline trimming cut 6 bases from V and 0 bases from J; bases unmatched to any gene: 6. CDR3 DNA sequence: TGTGCCAGCAGGGACCCTAGCGGGTCGAACACCGGGGAGCTGTTTTTT. Its translation is CASRDPSGSNTGELFF.